The sequence of this TCR beta chain was determined in a study of cytomegalovirus exposure and HLA in healthy donors. Use of 60 Vbeta and 13 Jbeta primers characterized the PCR. Clones were sequenced by immunoSEQ multiplex PCR, and TCRdb holds only the in-frame ones, with some missing. This table has about 120,000 clones, 80% to 85% appearing once. The germline gives CDR1 MNHEY, CDR2 SMNVEV (reference sequence). With 5 bases clipped from V and 8 bases from J, the junction kept 6 bases outside the gene matches. The length of the CDR3 is 15 residues. The sequenced sample consisted of PBMCs. J is TRBJ2-2 and V is TRBV27; TRBD2 matches 12 bases. The clonotype comes from a human donor in good health. The CDR3 DNA reads as TGTGCCAGCAGTGCCGGGACTAGCGGGCGGGGGGAGCTGTTTTTT. Protein product: CASSAGTSGRGELFF.